What follows are 30 T cell receptor beta chains derived from one specimen sequenced in a study of PD-L1 blockade in urothelial cancer. Indicated time point: pretreatment peripheral blood. TCRdb's copy holds only in-frame clones and misses some; the assay was immunoSEQ multiplex PCR. The sample records 70,000 to 90,000 clones, approximately 81% being singletons. Source: PBMCs, taken around atezolizumab (anti-PD-L1) treatment. Every receptor here comes from a man aged 55-75 years with urothelial cancer.

The genes are TRBV27 and TRBJ2-7; D perhaps matches TRBD2 (5 bases). The CDR3 runs to 14 residues. Germline lookup yields CDR1 MNHEY and CDR2 SMNVEV (reference sequence). V was shortened by 6 bases and J by 5 bases, with 17 bases between the two germline ends. DNA for the CDR3: TGTGCCAGCAGCTCCCACGGACTGAGGAACGAGCAGTACTTC. It encodes CASSSHGLRNEQYF.

The chain carries TRBV18 and TRBJ2-1; 8 bases align to TRBD1. The germline gives CDR1 KGHSH, CDR2 LQKENI. Trimming removed 3 bases from V and 7 bases from J; junction bases left unmatched: 2. This CDR3 comprises 13 residues. CDR3 amino acids: CASSPTGVNEQFF. In DNA, the CDR3 is TGTGCCAGCTCACCGACAGGGGTGAATGAGCAGTTCTTC.

This chain joins TRBV6-4 and TRBJ2-7; 10 bases fit TRBD2. This CDR3 contains 15 residues. V was clipped by 3 bases and J by 2 bases; unmatched bases: 4. Germline lookup yields CDR1 MRHNA and CDR2 SNTAGT. The CDR3 sequence is CASSELAGSPYEQYF. The CDR3 DNA follows: TGTGCCAGCAGTGAACTAGCGGGATCACCCTACGAGCAGTACTTC.

This clone was seen once. V gene TRBV28 combines with J gene TRBJ2-1, with 13 bases lining up with TRBD2. The CDR3 covers 17 residues. The germline V gene has CDR1 MDHEN and CDR2 SYDVKM. The V segment lost 2 bases and the J segment 6 bases; nucleotides outside the gene matches: 7. In DNA form, the CDR3 reads TGTGCCAGCAGTTTAGGGACTAGCGGGACTCGGGGCAATGAGCAGTTCTTC. Translation: CASSLGTSGTRGNEQFF.

The chain carries TRBV6-5 and TRBJ2-5, with TRBD1 matching over 7 bases. Trimming took 4 bases from V and 4 from J; bases not matched to a gene: 9. The CDR3 has 15 residues. From germline, CDR1 is MNHEY and CDR2 SVGAGI. CDR3 residues: CASSSSTGLGETQYF. CDR3 bases: TGTGCCAGCAGTTCATCGACAGGGCTGGGAGAGACCCAGTACTTC.

This chain uses TRBV11-2 with TRBJ2-3; TRBD1 aligns across 11 bases. The CDR3 spans 14 residues. With V trimmed by 8 bases and J by 5 bases, 6 bases remained unmatched. Looked up from germline, CDR1 is SGHAT and CDR2 is FQNNGV. The CDR3 region is CASVGQGAGDTQYF. The CDR3, as DNA: TGTGCCAGCGTCGGACAGGGGGCTGGAGATACGCAGTATTTT.

The chain combines TRBV6-1 with TRBJ1-2; D gene unclear. Germline values: CDR1 MNHNS, CDR2 SASEGT. Trimming removed 7 bases from V and 1 base from J, with 7 bases in between. CDR3 length equals 12 residues. CDR3 in amino acids: CASTPVNYGYTF. DNA of the CDR3: TGTGCCAGCACCCCAGTTAACTATGGCTACACCTTC.

The chain uses TRBV5-1 and TRBJ2-5; 7 bases line up with TRBD1. The CDR3 totals 16 residues. V trimming: 4 bases; J trimming: 1 base; junction bases outside the gene matches: 10. Germline V gives CDR1 SGHRS, CDR2 YFSETQ. CDR3 amino acids: CASSGRRTGSQETQYF. For the CDR3, the DNA is TGCGCCAGCAGCGGGCGAAGGACAGGAAGCCAAGAGACCCAGTACTTC. Looking up the rest from reference TRBV5-1 and TRBJ2-5 gives the full variable domain: KAGVTQTPRYLIKTRGQQVTLSCSPISGHRSVSWYQQTPGQGLQFLFEYFSETQRNKGNFPGRFSGRQFSNSRSEMNVSTLELGDSALYLCASSGRRTGSQETQYFGPGTRLLVL.

V usage is TRBV5-5 and J usage is TRBJ2-2, with D perhaps TRBD1 (5 bases). CDR1 is SGHKS, CDR2 YYEKEE, per germline (reference sequence). The CDR3 length is 15 residues. Trimming took 0 bases from V and 7 from J, leaving 13 bases between them. CDR3 bases: TGTGCCAGCAGCTTGGTCGTGGGGCGCGGCGGGGAGCTGTTTTTT. Protein sequence: CASSLVVGRGGELFF.

V is TRBV5-1 and J is TRBJ2-1; possible D gene TRBD1, 6 bases. CDR3 length equals 16 residues. V lost 0 bases and J 2 bases, leaving 12 bases between the germline ends. Germline CDR1 SGHRS, CDR2 YFSETQ. The CDR3 DNA is TGCGCCAGCAGCTTGGGAGGGGGTTTTGCCTACAATGAGCAGTTCTTC. Translated: CASSLGGGFAYNEQFF.

The gene calls are TRBV29-1 and TRBJ2-1, with 12 bases that match TRBD2. Germline CDR1 is SQVTM and CDR2 is ANQGSEA. This CDR3 has 16 amino acids. V lost 7 bases, J lost 4 bases, and 11 bases stayed unmatched. CDR3 amino acids: CSARTSGDLFYNEQFF. CDR3 DNA: TGCAGCGCTAGGACTAGCGGGGATCTCTTTTACAATGAGCAGTTCTTC.

The chain has TRBV7-3 and TRBJ2-3, with TRBD2 matching 11 bases. The CDR3 is 14 amino acids. Unmatched junction bases numbered 6, after V lost 8 bases and J lost 5 bases. Germline V gene sequence: CDR1 SGHTA, CDR2 FQGTGA. Written as DNA, the CDR3 is TGTGCCAGCGGCCTAGCGGGAGGTTTAGATACGCAGTATTTT. Protein: CASGLAGGLDTQYF.

The chain uses TRBV18 and TRBJ2-7; weak D call: TRBD1 (6 bases). The length of the CDR3 is 15 residues. V lost 4 bases to trimming and J lost 7 bases, with 20 bases between them. Per germline, CDR1 KGHSH and CDR2 LQKENI. DNA for the CDR3: TGTGCCAGCTCACTACCGACAGGCAGTGGACGGGAGCAGTACTTC. It codes for CASSLPTGSGREQYF.

The V and J genes are TRBV13 and TRBJ2-1; D not resolved. The CDR3 loop spans 13 amino acids. Germline-derived CDR1 and CDR2 are PRHDT and FYEKMQ (reference sequence). The V end lost 3 bases, the J end lost 5 bases, and 8 bases lay between the germline ends. CDR3 amino acids: CASSLRPNNEQFF. The CDR3 nucleotides are TGTGCCAGCAGCTTGAGGCCAAACAATGAGCAGTTCTTC.

The CDR3 coding sequence is TGTGCCACCTCCGGGACATCTGAAGCTTTCTTT. This translates into CATSGTSEAFF. The chain carries TRBV2 and TRBJ1-1; D might be TRBD1 (6 bases). V shed 10 bases and J shed 6 bases, with 12 bases lying between them. From germline, CDR1 is SNHLY and CDR2 FYNNEI. The CDR3 runs 11 residues.

This chain links TRBV7-8 with TRBJ1-1, with 7 bases matching TRBD1. The V segment lost 3 bases and the J segment 0 bases; nucleotides outside the gene matches: 4. Per germline, CDR1 SGHVS and CDR2 FQNEAQ. The CDR3 runs to 15 residues. This CDR3 reads CASSFRQGLNTEAFF. For the CDR3, the DNA is TGTGCCAGCAGCTTTCGACAGGGATTGAACACTGAAGCTTTCTTT. Together with reference TRBV7-8 and TRBJ1-1, the CDR3 gives the full variable domain: GAGVSQSPRYKVAKRGQDVALRCDPISGHVSLFWYQQALGQGPEFLTYFQNEAQLDKSGLPSDRFFAERPEGSVSTLKIQRTQQEDSAVYLCASSFRQGLNTEAFFGQGTRLTVV.

The J gene is TRBJ2-5, the V gene TRBV19, with TRBD1 identical over 8 bases. This CDR3 spans 13 amino acids. After removal of 5 bases from V and 3 bases from J, the junction contained 2 bases not matched to a gene. Germline V gives CDR1 LNHDA, CDR2 SQIVND (reference sequence). CDR3 in amino acids: CASSLDREETQYF. The CDR3 DNA follows: TGTGCCAGTAGTCTGGACAGGGAAGAGACCCAGTACTTC.

The rearrangement uses TRBV20-1 and TRBJ2-7; D is unresolved. Germline values: CDR1 DFQATT, CDR2 SNEGSKA (reference sequence). This CDR3 is 10 amino acids long. V gave up 5 bases and J gave up 6 bases, with 8 bases separating them. For the CDR3, the DNA is TGCAGTGCTCGACCAGGCGAGCAGTACTTC. Amino acids: CSARPGEQYF.

The chain links TRBV28 to TRBJ1-5; 9 positions agree with TRBD1. Germline lookup yields CDR1 MDHEN and CDR2 SYDVKM. J lost 4 bases, V lost 6 bases, and 7 bases had no gene match. The CDR3 is 15 amino acids. The DNA for the CDR3 is TGTGCCAGCAGCCCATTCGGACAGGGGAATCAGCCCCAGCATTTT. This gives the protein CASSPFGQGNQPQHF.

This chain links TRBV2 with TRBJ2-7, with TRBD2 matching 11 bases. CDR3 length equals 14 residues. CDR1 and CDR2 from the germline V gene are SNHLY and FYNNEI. V gave up 6 bases and J gave up 4 bases; unmatched junction bases: 5. CDR3 in amino acids: CASRAASGRYEQYF. Here the CDR3 DNA reads TGTGCCAGCAGGGCGGCTAGCGGGAGGTACGAGCAGTACTTC.

The chain recombines TRBV5-4 with TRBJ2-6; no firm D call. The CDR3 loop spans 15 amino acids. Germline V gene sequence: CDR1 SGHNT, CDR2 YYREEE (reference sequence). V was pared by 0 bases and J by 5 bases, with 9 bases between. Here the CDR3 DNA reads TGTGCCAGCAGCTTGGTTTCTATCCGGGCCAACGTCCTGACTTTC. Amino acids: CASSLVSIRANVLTF.

The CDR3, as DNA: TGTGCCTGGGTTGAGGAGGCTAGCACTGAAGCTTTCTTT. Translating gives CAWVEEASTEAFF. V and J are TRBV30 and TRBJ1-1; D is undetermined. Germline V gene data show CDR1 as GTSNPN and CDR2 as SVGIG (reference sequence). The CDR3 runs to 13 residues. V lost 5 bases, J lost 4 bases, and 14 bases lay in between.

This chain joins TRBV5-1 and TRBJ2-3; D ambiguous. The CDR3 is 13 amino acids. Germline values: CDR1 SGHRS, CDR2 YFSETQ. V was clipped by 4 bases and J by 1 base, with 7 bases between them. This chain's CDR3 is CASSDQGTDTQYF. CDR3 coding DNA: TGCGCCAGCAGCGATCAGGGCACAGATACGCAGTATTTT. The full variable domain, rest sourced from reference TRBV5-1 and TRBJ2-3, is KAGVTQTPRYLIKTRGQQVTLSCSPISGHRSVSWYQQTPGQGLQFLFEYFSETQRNKGNFPGRFSGRQFSNSRSEMNVSTLELGDSALYLCASSDQGTDTQYFGPGTRLTVL.

This rearrangement joins TRBV6-1 to TRBJ2-1, with D perhaps TRBD2 (5 bases). Looked up from germline, CDR1 is MNHNS and CDR2 is SASEGT. This CDR3 has 15 residues. The V end was cut by 2 bases, the J end by 7 bases, with 15 bases between. This CDR3 reads CASSEPGEGSNEQFF. The CDR3 nucleotides read TGTGCCAGCAGTGAACCAGGCGAGGGAAGTAATGAGCAGTTCTTC.

A few counts support this clone. The chain uses TRBV30 and TRBJ1-1, with a possible D match to TRBD1 (6 bases). This CDR3 region has 14 residues. V lost 2 bases and J lost 1, with 11 bases in between. CDR1 is GTSNPN, CDR2 SVGIG, per germline (reference sequence). CDR3 in amino acids: CAWSPDSSNTEAFF. CDR3 DNA: TGTGCCTGGAGTCCGGACAGTTCGAACACTGAAGCTTTCTTT.

V gene TRBV5-1 combines with J gene TRBJ1-1, with 7 bases matching TRBD1. Germline V gene sequence: CDR1 SGHRS, CDR2 YFSETQ. The CDR3 extends over 15 amino acids. V was pared by 4 bases and J by 7 bases, with 13 bases of the junction left unmatched. CDR3 sequence reads: CASSGGPGGKGEAFF. Here the CDR3 DNA reads TGCGCCAGCAGCGGGGGCCCAGGGGGAAAAGGTGAAGCTTTCTTT.

This chain connects TRBV6-4 to TRBJ2-3; TRBD2 matches at 9 bases. Germline V lookup: CDR1 MRHNA, CDR2 SNTAGT. The V segment lost 4 bases and the J segment 2 bases; nucleotides outside the gene matches: 1. The CDR3 totals 14 residues. This CDR3 is CASSASGDTDTQYF. The CDR3 bases are TGTGCCAGCAGTGCTAGCGGGGACACAGATACGCAGTATTTT.

This chain connects TRBV11-3 to TRBJ2-3; 12 bases align to TRBD1. Germline CDR1 and CDR2: SGHNT and YENEEA. The CDR3 runs 17 residues. V was pared by 7 bases and J by 3 bases, with 11 bases of the junction left unmatched. As DNA, the CDR3 is TGTGCCAGCACTCAAGGAGGGACAGGGGGCGGGACAGATACGCAGTATTTT. Residues: CASTQGGTGGGTDTQYF.

This clone was seen once. The chain has TRBV2 and TRBJ1-4; TRBD1 agrees at 7 bases. Germline V gives CDR1 SNHLY, CDR2 FYNNEI. This CDR3 contains 14 residues. Trimming took 6 bases from V and 8 from J; bases not matched to a gene: 9. CDR3 residues: CASRRGQGVEKLFF. The CDR3, as DNA: TGTGCCAGCAGGAGAGGGCAGGGGGTAGAAAAACTGTTTTTT. Looking up the rest from reference TRBV2 and TRBJ1-4 gives the full variable domain: EPEVTQTPSHQVTQMGQEVILRCVPISNHLYFYWYRQILGQKVEFLVSFYNNEISEKSEIFDDQFSVERPDGSNFTLKIRSTKLEDSAMYFCASRRGQGVEKLFFGSGTQLSVL.

The V gene is TRBV9, the J gene TRBJ1-6; TRBD1 is a possible D gene (6 bases). The V gene lost 4 bases and the J gene lost 6 bases, with 14 bases spanning the gap. Germline lookup yields CDR1 SGDLS and CDR2 YYNGEE. The CDR3 contains 15 residues. Written as DNA, the CDR3 is TGTGCCAGCAGCACGCCGACAGGCATTAATTCACCCCTCCACTTT. It is translated as CASSTPTGINSPLHF.